The source of this T cell receptor beta chain is a study of beta chain features in type 1 diabetes. Study-wide context: Regarding age, gender and cell yields, patients proved similar to healthy donors. Study results and caveats: Whether HLA type influences TCRB rearrangement remained unresolved here.

Every bit of the isolated RNA underwent reverse transcription, so sequencing read expressed TCRB transcripts. The average read count of naive, central memory and regulatory T cell samples was approximately 3.9 million. Only in-frame clones appear in the TCRdb table, and some are missing; sequencing was by immunoSEQ multiplex PCR. The sample includes around 180,000 clones, 10% to 15% of them seen just once. V trimming: 5 bases; J trimming: 7 bases; junction bases outside the gene matches: 11. Germline V lookup: CDR1 LGHNA, CDR2 YNFKEQ. This CDR3 is built from 16 residues. The sample holds one count of this clone. Its antigen is undetermined. A CD45RO/CCR7/CD25/CD127/CD95/CD27 panel sorted naive, central memory, regulatory and stem cell-like memory CD4+ cells.

The sequence came from a woman under 30 in good health. The material sequenced was central memory CD4+ T cells from blood. The chain carries TRBV4-2 and TRBJ1-2, with TRBD1 identical over 12 bases. The DNA for the CDR3 is TGTGCCAGCAGCTTGAGAGTGGGACAGGGGGCCGGTGGCTACACCTTC. Its protein product is CASSLRVGQGAGGYTF.